A single sample gave rise to the 15 T cell receptor beta chains below, sequenced in a study of blood T cell repertoires in COVID-19. The table came from immunoSEQ multiplex PCR; TCRdb's copy has only in-frame clones and leaves some out. The data contain 150,000 to 200,000 clones, 80% to 90% of them seen just once; the ten biggest clones take up under 9.5%. Input material: peripheral blood. These receptors all stem from a man aged 50 or older with active or convalescent COVID-19.

This chain joins TRBV6-4 and TRBJ1-5; D unclear. Germline V gene data show CDR1 as MRHNA and CDR2 as SNTAGT. The V gene lost 9 bases and the J gene lost 3 bases, with 9 bases spanning the gap. CDR3 length: 12 residues. The CDR3 coding sequence is TGTGCCAGTTTGGGCCACAATCAGCCCCAGCATTTT. The encoded protein is CASLGHNQPQHF.

The gene calls are TRBV2 and TRBJ2-2, with a weak D call TRBD1 (5 bases). Germline CDR1 and CDR2: SNHLY and FYNNEI. CDR3 size: 14 residues. The V gene lost 2 bases and the J gene lost 5 bases, with 9 bases spanning the gap. The CDR3 sequence: CASSELGETGELFF. The CDR3 DNA reads as TGTGCCAGCAGTGAATTAGGGGAAACCGGGGAGCTGTTTTTT. The full variable domain, rest sourced from reference TRBV2 and TRBJ2-2, is EPEVTQTPSHQVTQMGQEVILRCVPISNHLYFYWYRQILGQKVEFLVSFYNNEISEKSEIFDDQFSVERPDGSNFTLKIRSTKLEDSAMYFCASSELGETGELFFGEGSRLTVL.

This sequence joins TRBV5-4 and TRBJ2-6, with D tentatively TRBD2 (6 bases). V was shortened by 0 bases and J by 2 bases, with 6 bases between the two germline ends. CDR1 is SGHNT, CDR2 YYREEE, per germline (reference sequence). The CDR3 spans 15 residues. The CDR3 loop reads CASSLGGAGANVLTF. The DNA for the CDR3 is TGTGCCAGCAGCTTGGGCGGGGCTGGGGCCAACGTCCTGACTTTC. Drawing the rest from reference TRBV5-4 and TRBJ2-6, the complete variable domain is ETGVTQSPTHLIKTRGQQVTLRCSSQSGHNTVSWYQQALGQGPQFIFQYYREEENGRGNFPPRFSGLQFPNYSSELNVNALELDDSALYLCASSLGGAGANVLTFGAGSRLTVL.

The chain is built from TRBV20-1 and TRBJ2-7; the D is unclear. The germline V gene has CDR1 DFQATT and CDR2 SNEGSKA (reference sequence). V was clipped by 2 bases and J by 5 bases, with 7 bases between them. The CDR3 extends over 11 amino acids. This CDR3 is CSARQADEQYF. CDR3 coding DNA: TGCAGTGCTAGACAGGCCGACGAGCAGTACTTC.

This clone came up a few times. The CDR3 loop reads CASSQEEGKAGELFF. CDR3 DNA: TGTGCCAGCAGCCAAGAGGAGGGAAAGGCCGGGGAGCTGTTTTTT. V usage is TRBV4-2 and J usage is TRBJ2-2; maybe TRBD2 (6 bases). V lost 0 bases to trimming and J lost 6 bases, with 11 bases between them. This CDR3 region has 15 residues. CDR1 is LGHNA and CDR2 is YNFKEQ in the germline V gene.

This clone was recorded only once. The rearrangement joins TRBV28 to TRBJ1-3; a possible D gene is TRBD1 (5 bases). The V end lost 5 bases, the J end lost 0 bases, and 8 bases lay between the germline ends. The length of the CDR3 is 14 residues. Germline CDR1 is MDHEN and CDR2 is SYDVKM. The CDR3 here is CASSQQDSGNTIYF. The CDR3 nucleotides read TGTGCCAGCAGTCAACAGGACTCTGGAAACACCATATATTTT.

The chain carries TRBV30 and TRBJ1-5; D might be TRBD1 (6 bases). Deletions cut 5 bases from V and 0 bases from J, with 11 bases between. This CDR3 comprises 14 residues. The germline V gene has CDR1 GTSNPN and CDR2 SVGIG (reference sequence). The DNA of the CDR3 is TGTGCCTGGCGACAGGAAAATAGCAATCAGCCCCAGCATTTT. This translates into CAWRQENSNQPQHF.

This chain joins TRBV5-4 and TRBJ2-3; 13 bases align to TRBD2. Losses at the gene ends were 2 bases for V and 8 bases for J; bases not matched to a gene: 5. Germline V gene data show CDR1 as SGHNT and CDR2 as YYREEE (reference sequence). The CDR3 is 15 residues long. In nucleotides, the CDR3 is TGTGCCAGCAGCTTTGGCGGACTAGCGGGAGCTACGCAGTATTTT. It translates to CASSFGGLAGATQYF.

This clone was detected a few times. The chain links TRBV7-2 to TRBJ1-6; 7 nucleotides match TRBD1. The junction had 11 bases not matched to a gene; V was cut back by 2 bases and J by 10 bases. The CDR3 has 16 residues. Germline lookup yields CDR1 SGHTA and CDR2 FQGNSA. This chain's CDR3 is CASSLLGGTAGSPLHF. The CDR3 DNA reads TGTGCCAGCAGCTTATTAGGGGGGACAGCGGGCTCACCCCTCCACTTT. The whole variable domain, filled in from reference TRBV7-2 and TRBJ1-6, reads GAGVSQSPSNKVTEKGKDVELRCDPISGHTALYWYRQSLGQGLEFLIYFQGNSAPDKSGLPSDRFSAERTGGSVSTLTIQRTQQEDSAVYLCASSLLGGTAGSPLHFGNGTRLTVT.

The genes are TRBV5-1 and TRBJ2-7; 8 bases map to TRBD2. From germline, CDR1 is SGHRS and CDR2 YFSETQ. V was pared by 0 bases and J by 3 bases, with 5 bases of the junction left unmatched. The CDR3 loop spans 15 amino acids. The CDR3 DNA follows: TGCGCCAGCAGCTTGGGGGCGGGAGGAAGCTACGAGCAGTACTTC. Protein product: CASSLGAGGSYEQYF.

V usage is TRBV3-1 (or the pseudogene TRBV3-2) and J usage is TRBJ1-5, with 8 bases lining up with TRBD1. V shed 4 bases and J 7 bases; nucleotides not matched to a gene: 9. This CDR3 is 15 amino acids long. Germline V CDR1 and CDR2: LGHDT, YNNKEL (reference sequence). This CDR3 is CASSLQGAVGQPQHF. DNA for the CDR3: TGTGCCAGCAGCCTTCAGGGGGCTGTAGGGCAGCCCCAGCATTTT.

The J gene is TRBJ1-5, the V gene TRBV11-3, with D unresolved. Germline V gives CDR1 SGHNT, CDR2 YENEEA. V lost 5 bases and J 6 bases, leaving 11 bases between the germline ends. This CDR3 comprises 13 residues. The CDR3 is CASSLLDCQPQHF. The CDR3 region has the DNA TGTGCCAGCAGCCTTTTGGACTGTCAGCCCCAGCATTTT.

A single count supports this clone. This sequence joins TRBV7-3 and TRBJ1-1; 7 bases line up with TRBD1. The CDR3 runs 14 residues. Trimming took 5 bases from V and 4 from J; bases not matched to a gene: 7. CDR1 is SGHTA, CDR2 FQGTGA, per germline. The CDR3 region is CASSIQGSGTEAFF. The CDR3 nucleotides are TGTGCCAGCAGCATACAGGGGTCGGGCACTGAAGCTTTCTTT.

The rearrangement joins TRBV7-3 to TRBJ2-1, with 12 nucleotides matching TRBD2. The CDR3 runs 17 residues. In germline, CDR1 is SGHTA, CDR2 FQGTGA. V lost 4 bases and J lost 5; bases outside the gene matches: 9. The CDR3 sequence is CASSSKPSGRENNEQFF. The CDR3 coding sequence is TGTGCCAGCAGCTCTAAACCTAGCGGGAGGGAAAACAATGAGCAGTTCTTC.

The V call is TRBV5-4, the J call TRBJ1-2; weak D call: TRBD1 (6 bases). The CDR3 covers 15 residues. Per the germline V gene, CDR1 is SGHNT and CDR2 is YYREEE (reference sequence). Trimming took 1 base from V and 1 from J, leaving 11 bases between them. The CDR3 is CASSLRTGNNYGYTF. The CDR3 nucleotides are TGTGCCAGCAGCTTGCGCACAGGGAATAACTATGGCTACACCTTC.